Given below is one T cell receptor beta chain in context. At the DNA level, this CDR3 is encoded by other sequences in the same sample as well. This record belongs to a study of shared clonotypes between healthy human individuals. CDR3 length: 13 residues. Germline CDR1 is SGHTS and CDR2 is YDEGEE. V was clipped by 1 base and J by 2 bases, with 7 bases between them. The protocol was immunoSEQ multiplex PCR, while the TCRdb copy is restricted to in-frame clones and leaves out a portion. The sample holds about 2 million clones, 90% to 95% seen once. Material: naive CD4+ T cells sorted from blood. Regarding subset: CD45RA+ positively selected. The chain carries TRBV5-8 and TRBJ2-7; D gene ambiguous. This receptor was identified in a man aged 18 to 29 in good health. The chain's CDR3 is CASSLRVTYEQYF. CDR3 bases: TGTGCCAGCAGCTTGCGGGTGACCTACGAGCAGTACTTC.